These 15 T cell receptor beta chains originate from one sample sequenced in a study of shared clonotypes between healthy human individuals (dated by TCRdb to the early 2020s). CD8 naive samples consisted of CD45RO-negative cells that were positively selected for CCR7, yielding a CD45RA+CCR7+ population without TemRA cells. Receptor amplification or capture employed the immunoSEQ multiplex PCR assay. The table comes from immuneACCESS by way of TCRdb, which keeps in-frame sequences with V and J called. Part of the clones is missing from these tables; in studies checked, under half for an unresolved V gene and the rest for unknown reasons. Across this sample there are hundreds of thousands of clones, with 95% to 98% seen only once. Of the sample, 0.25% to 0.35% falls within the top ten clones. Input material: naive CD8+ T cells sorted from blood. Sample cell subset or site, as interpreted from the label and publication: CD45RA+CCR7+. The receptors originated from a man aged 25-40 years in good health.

In DNA form, the CDR3 reads TGTGCCAGCTCACAAGACAGGGCCTACGAGCAGTACTTC. The encoded protein is CASSQDRAYEQYF. J is TRBJ2-7 and V is TRBV18; 7 bases are a match to TRBD1. Germline loops: CDR1 KGHSH, CDR2 LQKENI. The CDR3 covers 13 residues. V shed 4 bases, J shed 2 bases, and the junction held 2 bases outside the gene matches.

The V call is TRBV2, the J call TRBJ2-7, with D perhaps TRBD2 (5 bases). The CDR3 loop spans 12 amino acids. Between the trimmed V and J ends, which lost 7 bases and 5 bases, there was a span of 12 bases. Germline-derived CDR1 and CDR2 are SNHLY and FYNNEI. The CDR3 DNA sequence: TGTGCCAGCATCGAGGGTCAGAACGAGCAGTACTTC. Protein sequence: CASIEGQNEQYF.

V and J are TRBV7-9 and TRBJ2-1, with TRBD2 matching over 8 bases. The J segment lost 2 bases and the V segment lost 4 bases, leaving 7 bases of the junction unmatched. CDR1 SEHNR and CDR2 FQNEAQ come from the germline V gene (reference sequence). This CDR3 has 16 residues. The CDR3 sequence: CASSSSSGLPYNEQFF. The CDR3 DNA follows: TGTGCCAGCAGCTCTTCTAGCGGGCTACCCTACAATGAGCAGTTCTTC.

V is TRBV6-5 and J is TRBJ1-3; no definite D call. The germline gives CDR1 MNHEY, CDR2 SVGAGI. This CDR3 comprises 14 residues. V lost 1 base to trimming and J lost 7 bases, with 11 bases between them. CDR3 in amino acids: CASSYFLGSNTIYF. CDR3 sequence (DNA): TGTGCCAGCAGTTACTTTCTCGGATCGAACACCATATATTTT.

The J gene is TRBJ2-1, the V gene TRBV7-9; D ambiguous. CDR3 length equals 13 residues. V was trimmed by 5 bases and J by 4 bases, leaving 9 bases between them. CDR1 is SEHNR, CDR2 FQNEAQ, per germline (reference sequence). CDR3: CASSLISYNEQFF. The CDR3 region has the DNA TGTGCCAGCAGCCTTATATCTTACAATGAGCAGTTCTTC.

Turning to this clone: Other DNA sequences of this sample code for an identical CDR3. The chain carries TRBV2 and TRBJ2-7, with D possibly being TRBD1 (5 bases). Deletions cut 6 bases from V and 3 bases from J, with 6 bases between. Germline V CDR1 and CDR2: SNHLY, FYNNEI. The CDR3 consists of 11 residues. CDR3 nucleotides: TGTGCCAGCAGCGACAGCTACGAGCAGTACTTC. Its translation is CASSDSYEQYF.

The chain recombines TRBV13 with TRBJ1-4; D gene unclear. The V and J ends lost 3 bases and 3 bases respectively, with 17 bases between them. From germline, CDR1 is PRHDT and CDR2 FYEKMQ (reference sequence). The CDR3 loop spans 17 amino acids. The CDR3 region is CASSFFQAEVANEKLFF. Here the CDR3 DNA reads TGTGCCAGCAGCTTTTTCCAGGCCGAGGTGGCTAATGAAAAACTGTTTTTT.

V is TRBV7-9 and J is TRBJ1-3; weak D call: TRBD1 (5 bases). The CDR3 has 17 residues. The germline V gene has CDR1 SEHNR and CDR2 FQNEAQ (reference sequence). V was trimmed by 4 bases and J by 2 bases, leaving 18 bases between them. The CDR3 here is CASSSILRDGAGNTIYF. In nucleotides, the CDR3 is TGTGCCAGCAGCTCTATCCTCCGGGACGGGGCTGGAAACACCATATATTTT.

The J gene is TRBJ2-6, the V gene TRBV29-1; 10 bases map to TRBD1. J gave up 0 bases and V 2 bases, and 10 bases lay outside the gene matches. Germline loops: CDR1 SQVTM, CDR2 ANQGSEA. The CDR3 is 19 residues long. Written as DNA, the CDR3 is TGCAGCGTTGAATTGGGTCGGACAGGGGGAAGCTCTGGGGCCAACGTCCTGACTTTC. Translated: CSVELGRTGGSSGANVLTF.

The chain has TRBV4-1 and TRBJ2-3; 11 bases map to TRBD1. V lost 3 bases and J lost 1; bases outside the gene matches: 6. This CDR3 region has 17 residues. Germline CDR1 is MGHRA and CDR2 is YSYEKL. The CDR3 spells CASSHGQGAGGTDTQYF. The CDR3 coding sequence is TGCGCCAGCAGCCACGGACAGGGGGCGGGAGGCACAGATACGCAGTATTTT.

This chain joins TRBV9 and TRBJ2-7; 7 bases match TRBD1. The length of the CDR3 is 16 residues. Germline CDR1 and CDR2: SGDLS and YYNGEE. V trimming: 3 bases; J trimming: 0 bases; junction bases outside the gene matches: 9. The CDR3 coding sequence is TGTGCCAGCAGCGAGCGCCCTGGGACAGACTCCTACGAGCAGTACTTC. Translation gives CASSERPGTDSYEQYF.

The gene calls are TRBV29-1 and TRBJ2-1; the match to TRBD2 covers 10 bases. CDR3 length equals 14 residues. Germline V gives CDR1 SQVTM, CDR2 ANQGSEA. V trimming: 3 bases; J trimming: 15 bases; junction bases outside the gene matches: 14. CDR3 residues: CSVEAALAGESPFF. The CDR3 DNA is TGCAGCGTTGAGGCCGCGCTAGCGGGAGAATCTCCGTTCTTC.

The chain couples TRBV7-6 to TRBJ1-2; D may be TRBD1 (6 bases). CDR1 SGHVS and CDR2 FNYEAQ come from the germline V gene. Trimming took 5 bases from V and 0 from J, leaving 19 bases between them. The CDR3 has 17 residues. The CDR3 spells CASSPYRVKLANYGYTF. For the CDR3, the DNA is TGTGCCAGCAGCCCATACAGGGTGAAATTAGCTAACTATGGCTACACCTTC.

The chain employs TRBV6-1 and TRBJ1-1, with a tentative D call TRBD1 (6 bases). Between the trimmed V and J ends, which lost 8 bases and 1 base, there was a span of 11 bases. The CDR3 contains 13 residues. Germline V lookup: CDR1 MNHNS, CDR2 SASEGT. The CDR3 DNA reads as TGTGCCAGCCGGGACACGGAGAACACTGAAGCTTTCTTT. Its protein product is CASRDTENTEAFF.

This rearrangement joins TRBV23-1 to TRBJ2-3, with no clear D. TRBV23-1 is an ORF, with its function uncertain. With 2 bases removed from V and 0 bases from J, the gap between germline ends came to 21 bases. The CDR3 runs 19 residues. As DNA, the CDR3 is TGCGCCAGCAGTCAAAAGGTGGTCTTGGCCGCAGAGAGCACAGATACGCAGTATTTT. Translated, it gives CASSQKVVLAAESTDTQYF.